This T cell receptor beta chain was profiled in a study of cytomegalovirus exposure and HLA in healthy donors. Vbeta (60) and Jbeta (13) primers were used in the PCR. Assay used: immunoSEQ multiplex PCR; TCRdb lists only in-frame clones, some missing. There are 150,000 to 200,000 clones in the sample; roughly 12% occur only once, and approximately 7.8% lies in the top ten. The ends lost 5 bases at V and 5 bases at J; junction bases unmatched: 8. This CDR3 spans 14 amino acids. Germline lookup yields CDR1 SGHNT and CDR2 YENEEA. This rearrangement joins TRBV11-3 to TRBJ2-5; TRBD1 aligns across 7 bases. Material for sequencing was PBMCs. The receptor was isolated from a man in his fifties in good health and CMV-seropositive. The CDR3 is CASSLTGKGETQYF. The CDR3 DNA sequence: TGTGCCAGCAGCCTGACAGGGAAAGGGGAGACCCAGTACTTC.